The clone carrying this TCR beta chain was seen a few times. Antigen specificity is unknown. V was clipped by 4 bases and J by 0 bases, with 8 bases between them. The CDR3 loop spans 13 amino acids. Germline V gene sequence: CDR1 SGDLS, CDR2 YYNGEE. This record comes from a study of beta chain features in type 1 diabetes. Findings and limits, study-wide: Junctions at VDJ sites from type 1 diabetes patients had fewer insertions and more deletions. Cells carrying high TCR expression could end up over-represented when cDNA is sequenced. Naive, central memory and Treg TCRB repertoires appeared more alike in patients than in healthy donors.

What was sequenced were expressed TCRB transcripts, since all of the isolated RNA had been reverse transcribed. Here immunoSEQ multiplex PCR was the method, and the copy in TCRdb shows in-frame clones only, minus some. The table shows hundreds of thousands of clones, with roughly 15% occurring only once. All sorted populations exceeded 98% purity. The TCR comes from a man between 18 and 29 years old in good health. The specimen sequenced was naive CD4+ T cells from blood. The gene calls are TRBV9 and TRBJ2-7; D ambiguous. CDR3 sequence (DNA): TGTGCCAGCAGCCAAACTACCTCCTACGAGCAGTACTTC. Amino acids: CASSQTTSYEQYF. The entire variable domain, with the rest obtained from reference TRBV9 and TRBJ2-7, is as follows: DSGVTQTPKHLITATGQRVTLRCSPRSGDLSVYWYQQSLDQGLQFLIQYYNGEERAKGNILERFSAQQFPDLHSELNLSSLELGDSALYFCASSQTTSYEQYFGPGTRLTVT.